The next 5 T cell receptor beta chains were all read from a single sample in a study of T cells in Graves' hyperthyroidism and ophthalmopathy. Amplified TCR beta CDR3 regions derived from RNA transcripts. The HTBI primer set served for first-round RT-PCR of the TCR CDR3. MiXCR, applied by TCRdb to the multiplex PCR reads, yields one record per CDR3 protein. The sample carries about 410,000 distinct CDR3 sequences, 14% to 15% recorded once. The material sequenced was blood. Receptors originate from a man aged 18 to 35 with Graves' ophthalmopathy.

This sequence joins TRBV6-1 and TRBJ1-6; the D gene is possibly TRBD1 (5 bases). The CDR3 spans 14 residues. The germline V gene has CDR1 MNHNS and CDR2 SASEGT. V was clipped by 7 bases and J by 7 bases, with 14 bases between them. The CDR3 coding sequence is TGTGCCAGCACTAGGCAGGGCAGCAATTCACCCCTCCACTTT. It specifies CASTRQGSNSPLHF.

This chain joins TRBV10-3 and TRBJ2-7; 12 nucleotides match TRBD2. The CDR3 has 14 amino acids. The V gene's germline CDR1 is ENHRY and CDR2 SYGVKD. The V and J ends lost 6 bases and 2 bases, in that order; junction bases with no gene match: 2. CDR3: CAIRRTSGAYEQYF. The DNA of the CDR3 is TGTGCCATCAGGAGGACTAGCGGGGCCTACGAGCAGTACTTC.

This clonotype was counted at least ten times. The chain links TRBV12-3 or TRBV12-4 to TRBJ2-6; TRBD1 is a possible D gene (5 bases). This CDR3 comprises 17 residues. V gave up 7 bases and J gave up 2 bases, with 18 bases separating them. In DNA form, the CDR3 reads TGTGCCAGCATAAGGGGTGGGCTTCTAGCTGGGGCCAACGTCCTGACTTTC. This sequence encodes CASIRGGLLAGANVLTF.

This clonotype was counted ten times or more. The rearrangement joins TRBV5-1 to TRBJ2-3, with a possible D match to TRBD2 (6 bases). CDR1 is SGHRS, CDR2 YFSETQ, per germline. The CDR3 extends over 16 amino acids. V was cut by 0 bases and J by 0 bases, with 11 bases left in between. This CDR3 reads CASSLVLARSTDTQYF. The DNA of the CDR3 is TGCGCCAGCAGCTTGGTCCTAGCGAGAAGCACAGATACGCAGTATTTT. The full variable domain, with the rest looked up from reference TRBV5-1 and TRBJ2-3, is KAGVTQTPRYLIKTRGQQVTLSCSPISGHRSVSWYQQTPGQGLQFLFEYFSETQRNKGNFPGRFSGRQFSNSRSEMNVSTLELGDSALYLCASSLVLARSTDTQYFGPGTRLTVL.

This clonotype was seen only a few times. V and J are TRBV24-1 and TRBJ2-5; D is perhaps TRBD1 or TRBD2 (5 bases each). Between the trimmed V and J ends, which lost 1 base and 13 bases, there was a span of 12 bases. The CDR3 spans 12 residues. Germline V gives CDR1 KGHDR, CDR2 SFDVKD. The CDR3 here is CATSDFGDLLYF. CDR3 nucleotides: TGTGCCACCAGTGATTTCGGGGACCTTTTGTACTTC.